This T cell receptor beta chain was found in a study of blood T cell repertoires in COVID-19. In the study overall: Nucleic acid was either cDNA or gDNA, and it came from T cells, B-cell-depleted T cells, or PBMCs.

The repertoire was sequenced with immunoSEQ multiplex PCR; TCRdb's copy has only in-frame clones and lacks some. The data show more than 200,000 clones, around 88% seen once. Sequencing was done on a sample of peripheral blood. The sequence came from a man under 40 with active or convalescent COVID-19.

For the CDR3, the DNA is TGTGCCAGCAGCTTAGGATCAGGCTTTCGGTCACCCCTCCACTTT. This encodes CASSLGSGFRSPLHF. The chain combines TRBV6-5 with TRBJ1-6; unclear D gene. The CDR3 has 15 residues. The ends were cut back, 6 bases at V and 10 bases at J, with 19 bases in the middle. Per germline, CDR1 MNHEY and CDR2 SVGAGI.